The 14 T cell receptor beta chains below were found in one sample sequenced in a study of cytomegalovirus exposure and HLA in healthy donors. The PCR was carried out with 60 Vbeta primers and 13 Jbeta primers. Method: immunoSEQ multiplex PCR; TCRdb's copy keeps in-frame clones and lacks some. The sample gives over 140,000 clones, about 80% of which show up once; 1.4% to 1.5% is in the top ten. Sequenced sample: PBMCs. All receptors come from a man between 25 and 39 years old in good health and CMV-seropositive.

CDR3 sequence (DNA): TGTGCCAGCACTTTTCCGGCCCAGCTTGCAGGGGGAGCAGGGGCCAACGTCCTGACTTTC. Protein sequence: CASTFPAQLAGGAGANVLTF. The chain uses TRBV7-8 and TRBJ2-6, with 7 bases fitting TRBD1. Germline CDR1 is SGHVS and CDR2 is FQNEAQ. This CDR3 contains 20 residues. Losses at the gene ends were 7 bases for V and 4 bases for J; bases not matched to a gene: 22.

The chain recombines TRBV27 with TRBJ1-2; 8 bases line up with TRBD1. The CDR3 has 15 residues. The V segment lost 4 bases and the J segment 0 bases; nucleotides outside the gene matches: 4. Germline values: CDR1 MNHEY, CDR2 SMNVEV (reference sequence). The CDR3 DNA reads TGTGCCAGCAGTTCCGGACAGGGAGCTAACTATGGCTACACCTTC. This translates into CASSSGQGANYGYTF.

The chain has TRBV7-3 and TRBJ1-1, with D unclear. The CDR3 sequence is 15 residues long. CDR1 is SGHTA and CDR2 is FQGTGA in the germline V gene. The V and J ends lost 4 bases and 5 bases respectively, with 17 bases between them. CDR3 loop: CASSSSGARTTEAFF. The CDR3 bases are TGTGCCAGCAGCTCCTCCGGAGCCCGAACAACTGAAGCTTTCTTT.

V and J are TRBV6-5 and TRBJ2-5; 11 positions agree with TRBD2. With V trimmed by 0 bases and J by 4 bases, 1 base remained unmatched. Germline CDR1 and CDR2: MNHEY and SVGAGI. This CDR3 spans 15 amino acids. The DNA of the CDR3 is TGTGCCAGCAGTTACTCTGGGACTAGCGGAGAGACCCAGTACTTC. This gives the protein CASSYSGTSGETQYF.

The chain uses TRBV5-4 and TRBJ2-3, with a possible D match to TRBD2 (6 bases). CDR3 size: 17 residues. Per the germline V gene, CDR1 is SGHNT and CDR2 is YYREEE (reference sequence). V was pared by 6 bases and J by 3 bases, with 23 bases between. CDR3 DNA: TGTGCCAGCACTAGGAGGGGCGGGGCCTCAAGGACAGATACGCAGTATTTT. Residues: CASTRRGGASRTDTQYF. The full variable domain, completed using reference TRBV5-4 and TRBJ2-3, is ETGVTQSPTHLIKTRGQQVTLRCSSQSGHNTVSWYQQALGQGPQFIFQYYREEENGRGNFPPRFSGLQFPNYSSELNVNALELDDSALYLCASTRRGGASRTDTQYFGPGTRLTVL.

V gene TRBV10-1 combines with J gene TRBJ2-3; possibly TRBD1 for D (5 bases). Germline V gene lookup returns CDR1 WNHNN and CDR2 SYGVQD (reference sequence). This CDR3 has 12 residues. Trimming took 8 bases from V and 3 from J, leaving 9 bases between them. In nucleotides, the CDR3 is TGCGCCAGCCAGGGTCTAACAGATACGCAGTATTTT. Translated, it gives CASQGLTDTQYF.

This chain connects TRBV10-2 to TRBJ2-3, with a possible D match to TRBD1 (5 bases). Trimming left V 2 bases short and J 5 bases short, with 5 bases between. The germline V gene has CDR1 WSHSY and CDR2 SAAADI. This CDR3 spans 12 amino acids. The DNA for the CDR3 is TGCGCCAGCAGTGAGCAGGGAGATACGCAGTATTTT. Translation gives CASSEQGDTQYF.

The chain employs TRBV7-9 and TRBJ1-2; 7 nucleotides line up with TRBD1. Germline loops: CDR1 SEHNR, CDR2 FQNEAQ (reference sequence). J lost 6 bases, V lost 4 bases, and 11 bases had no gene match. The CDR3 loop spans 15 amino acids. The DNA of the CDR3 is TGTGCCAGCAGCTCCACCGGGACAGAGACCCATGGCTACACCTTC. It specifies CASSSTGTETHGYTF.

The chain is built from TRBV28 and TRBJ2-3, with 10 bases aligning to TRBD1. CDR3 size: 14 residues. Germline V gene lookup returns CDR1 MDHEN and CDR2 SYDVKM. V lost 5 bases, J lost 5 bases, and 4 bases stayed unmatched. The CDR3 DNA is TGTGCCAGCAGTACGGGACAGGGGATAGATACGCAGTATTTT. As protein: CASSTGQGIDTQYF.

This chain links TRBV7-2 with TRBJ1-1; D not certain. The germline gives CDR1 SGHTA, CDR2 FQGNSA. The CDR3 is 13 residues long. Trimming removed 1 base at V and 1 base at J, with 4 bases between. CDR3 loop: CASSLGQNTEAFF. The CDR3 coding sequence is TGTGCCAGCAGCTTAGGGCAGAACACTGAAGCTTTCTTT.

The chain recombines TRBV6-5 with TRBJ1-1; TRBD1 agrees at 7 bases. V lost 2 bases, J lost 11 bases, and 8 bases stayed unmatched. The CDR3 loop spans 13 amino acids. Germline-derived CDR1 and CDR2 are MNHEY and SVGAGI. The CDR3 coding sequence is TGTGCCAGCAGTTACATCGACAGGGCCGGGGCTTTCTTT. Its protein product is CASSYIDRAGAFF.

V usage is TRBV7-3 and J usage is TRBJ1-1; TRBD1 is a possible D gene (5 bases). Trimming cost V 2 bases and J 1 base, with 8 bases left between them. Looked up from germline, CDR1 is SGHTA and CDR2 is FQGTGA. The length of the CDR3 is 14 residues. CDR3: CASSLGASNTEAFF. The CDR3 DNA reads TGTGCCAGCAGCTTAGGGGCTTCGAACACTGAAGCTTTCTTT.

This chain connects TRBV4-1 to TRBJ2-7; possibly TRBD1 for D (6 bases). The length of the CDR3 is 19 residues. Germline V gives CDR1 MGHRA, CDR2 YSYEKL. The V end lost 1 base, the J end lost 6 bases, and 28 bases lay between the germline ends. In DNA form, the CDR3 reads TGCGCCAGCAGCCAAGTGGACAGCTCGACCCTGGGCCCTTTTGGCGAGCAGTACTTC. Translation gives CASSQVDSSTLGPFGEQYF.

CDR3: CASSLEGTSYEQYF. The CDR3 DNA reads TGTGCCAGCAGTTTAGAGGGCACTTCCTACGAGCAGTACTTC. This sequence joins TRBV28 and TRBJ2-7, with D possibly matching TRBD2 (5 bases). The V end lost 2 bases, the J end lost 1 base, and 9 bases lay between the germline ends. This CDR3 has 14 residues. Germline V gene data show CDR1 as MDHEN and CDR2 as SYDVKM.